Sequencing of this T cell receptor beta chain was carried out in a study of a mutant IDH1 vaccine in newly diagnosed glioma. About the study: Across weeks 1, 3, 5, 7, 11, 15, 19 and 23, patients received a vaccination each time, eight in all. Commencement of vaccination occurred 4-6 weeks following radiotherapy alone, or concurrently with temozolomide cycles. Males made up approximately 60% and females roughly 40% of treated patients, whose mean age was about 41 years. Most patients had radiochemotherapy with temozolomide before enrollment; others had one alone.

With respect to this clone: Its specificity is not known.

Clones were read by immunoSEQ multiplex PCR, and TCRdb kept only the in-frame ones, dropping some. Of 53,000 or so clones in the sample, around 80% were seen once. V dropped 2 bases and J dropped 8 bases, with 10 bases sitting between them. This CDR3 has 14 amino acids. Germline loops: CDR1 MNHEY, CDR2 SMNVEV (reference sequence). Stated time point: week 5, during vaccination. With topical imiquimod, each dose of the vaccine consisted of 300 ug of mutant IDH1 20-mer peptide. The clonotype comes from a man aged 45 to 65 with glioma. The starting material was PBMCs, obtained from a glioma patient whose treatment included an IDH1 peptide vaccine. The rearrangement links TRBV27 to TRBJ1-6, with D maybe TRBD1 (6 bases). The CDR3 spells CASSLPGEDSPLHF. The CDR3, as DNA: TGTGCCAGCAGTTTACCAGGGGAGGATTCACCCCTCCACTTT.